This T cell receptor (beta chain) was found in a study of CXCR3-negative and CXCR3-positive naive CD8 T cells. Study-level results: After cryopreservation, CXCR3 expression dropped partially; most assays used fresh PBMCs. Naive cells with CXCR3 showed TRB CDR3s that were more hydrophobic than those in CXCR3-negative naive cells. The authors found comparable surface CD5 between naive subsets and inferred TCR strength from TRB CDR3 properties.

A CD45RO-CCR7+CD27+CD95- profile was what naive CD8+ T cells displayed. Notes on this clonotype: The antigen remains undetermined.

CDR1 is SGHVS and CDR2 is FQNEAQ in the germline V gene. The CDR3 contains 15 residues. TRB cDNA libraries were made by UMI-labeled 5' RACE. TCRdb re-called the 5' RACE reads and catalogs CDR3 proteins one per entry, DNA excluded. This listing includes 150,000 or so distinct CDR3 sequences. Sequences were obtained from naive CXCR3- CD8+ T cells from blood. Stated subset: CD45RO-CCR7+CD27+CD95- naive CD8+ T cells lacking CXCR3 (TNR3-). The receptor comes from a human donor in good health. Some clones in this sample may be carry-over from other donors' samples. V is TRBV7-8 and J is TRBJ2-2. This CDR3 reads CAGSLSGLEAGELFF.